This TCR beta chain was sequenced for a study of radiotherapy plus CTLA-4 blockade in lung cancer. Background on the study: An objective response was seen in roughly a sixth of patients, and disease control in less than 40%. Broader study findings: Among blood TCR repertoires after radiotherapy plus ipilimumab, tumor-derived clones expanded. Reports state that early shifts in blood T cell clones, with interferon-beta, best predicted response.

The CDR3 runs 12 residues. From germline, CDR1 is MGHDK and CDR2 SYGVNS. Trimming cost V 4 bases and J 9 bases; bases outside gene matches: 6. Regarding this clone: Its cognate antigen is unknown.

Participants had chemo-refractory metastatic non-small-cell lung cancer and were treated with focal radiation plus ipilimumab CTLA-4 blockade. Clones were read by immunoSEQ multiplex PCR, and TCRdb kept only the in-frame ones, dropping some. Of fewer than 85,000 clones in the sample, around 86% were seen once. This sequence originates from a human donor with non-small cell lung cancer who had stable disease on radiotherapy plus ipilimumab. Here the sequenced sample was peripheral blood, taken from a patient treated with radiotherapy plus ipilimumab. The J gene is TRBJ2-7, the V gene TRBV25-1; TRBD1 agrees at 7 bases. As DNA, the CDR3 is TGTGCCAGCAGTGGGGGGACAGCCGGGCAGTACTTC. Residues: CASSGGTAGQYF.